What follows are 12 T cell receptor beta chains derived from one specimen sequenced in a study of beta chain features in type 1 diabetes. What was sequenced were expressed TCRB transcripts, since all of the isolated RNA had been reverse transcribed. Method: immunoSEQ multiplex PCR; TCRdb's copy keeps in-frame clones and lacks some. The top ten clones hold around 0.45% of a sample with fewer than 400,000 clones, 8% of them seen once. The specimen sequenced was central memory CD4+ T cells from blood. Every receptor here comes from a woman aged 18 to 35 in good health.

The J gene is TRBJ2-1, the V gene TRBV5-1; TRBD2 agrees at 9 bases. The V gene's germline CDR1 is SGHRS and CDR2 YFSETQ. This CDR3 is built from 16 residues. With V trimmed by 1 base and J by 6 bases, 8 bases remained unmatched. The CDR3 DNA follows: TGCGCCAGCAGCTTGAGTTTAGCGGGAGTGAGCAATGAGCAGTTCTTC. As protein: CASSLSLAGVSNEQFF.

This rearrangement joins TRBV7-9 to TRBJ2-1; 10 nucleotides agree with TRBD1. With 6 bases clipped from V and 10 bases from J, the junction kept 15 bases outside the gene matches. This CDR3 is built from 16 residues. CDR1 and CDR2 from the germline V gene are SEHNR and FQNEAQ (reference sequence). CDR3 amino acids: CASSLSSRDRGKEQFF. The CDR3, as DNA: TGTGCCAGCAGTTTAAGCAGCCGGGACAGGGGTAAGGAGCAGTTCTTC.

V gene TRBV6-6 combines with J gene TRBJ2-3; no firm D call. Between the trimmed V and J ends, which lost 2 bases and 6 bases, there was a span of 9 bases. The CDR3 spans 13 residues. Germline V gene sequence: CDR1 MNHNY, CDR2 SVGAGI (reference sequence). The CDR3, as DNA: TGTGCCAGCAGTTACCGTGCGCCGGATACGCAGTATTTT. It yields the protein CASSYRAPDTQYF.

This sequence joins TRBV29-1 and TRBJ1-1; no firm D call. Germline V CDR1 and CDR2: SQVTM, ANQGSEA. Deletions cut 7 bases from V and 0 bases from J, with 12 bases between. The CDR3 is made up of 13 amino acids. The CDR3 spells CSARDGMNTEAFF. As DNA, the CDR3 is TGCAGCGCCAGAGACGGCATGAACACTGAAGCTTTCTTT.

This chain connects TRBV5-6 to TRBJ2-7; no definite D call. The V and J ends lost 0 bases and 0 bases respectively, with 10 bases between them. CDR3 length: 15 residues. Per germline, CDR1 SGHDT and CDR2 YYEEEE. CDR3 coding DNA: TGTGCCAGCAGCTTGGGCCCCAGGACCTCCTACGAGCAGTACTTC. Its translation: CASSLGPRTSYEQYF.

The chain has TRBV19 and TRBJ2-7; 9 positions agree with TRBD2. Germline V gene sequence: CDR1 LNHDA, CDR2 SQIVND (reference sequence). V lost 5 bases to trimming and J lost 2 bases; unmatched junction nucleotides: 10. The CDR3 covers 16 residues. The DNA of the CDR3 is TGTGCCAGTAGTCCCCCTCGGACTAGCGAAACCTACGAGCAGTACTTC. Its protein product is CASSPPRTSETYEQYF.

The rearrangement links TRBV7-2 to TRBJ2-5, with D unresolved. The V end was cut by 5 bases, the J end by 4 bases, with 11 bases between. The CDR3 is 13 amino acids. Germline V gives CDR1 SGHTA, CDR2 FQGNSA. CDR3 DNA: TGTGCCAGCAGCCCCGTGTATCGAGAGACCCAGTACTTC. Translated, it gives CASSPVYRETQYF. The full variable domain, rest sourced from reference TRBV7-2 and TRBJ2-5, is GAGVSQSPSNKVTEKGKDVELRCDPISGHTALYWYRQSLGQGLEFLIYFQGNSAPDKSGLPSDRFSAERTGGSVSTLTIQRTQQEDSAVYLCASSPVYRETQYFGPGTRLLVL.

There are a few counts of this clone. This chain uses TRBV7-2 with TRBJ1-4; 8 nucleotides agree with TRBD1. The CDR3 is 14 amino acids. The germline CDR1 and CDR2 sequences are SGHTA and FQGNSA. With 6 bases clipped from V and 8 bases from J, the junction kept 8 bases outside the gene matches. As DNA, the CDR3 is TGTGCCAGCAGTTCCGACAGGGGTAGCGAAAAACTGTTTTTT. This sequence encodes CASSSDRGSEKLFF. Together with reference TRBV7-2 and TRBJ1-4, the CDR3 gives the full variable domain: GAGVSQSPSNKVTEKGKDVELRCDPISGHTALYWYRQSLGQGLEFLIYFQGNSAPDKSGLPSDRFSAERTGGSVSTLTIQRTQQEDSAVYLCASSSDRGSEKLFFGSGTQLSVL.

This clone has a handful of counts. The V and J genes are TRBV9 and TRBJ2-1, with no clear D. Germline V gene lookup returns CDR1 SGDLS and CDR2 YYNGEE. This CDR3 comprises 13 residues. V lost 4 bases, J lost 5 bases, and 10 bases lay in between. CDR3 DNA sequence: TGTGCCAGCAGCTTGCGAGCGAACAATGAGCAGTTCTTC. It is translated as CASSLRANNEQFF.

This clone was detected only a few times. CDR3 protein: CASSPPSRGRENEQFF. CDR3 nucleotide sequence: TGTGCCAGCAGCCCTCCCTCCCGAGGGAGGGAAAATGAGCAGTTCTTC. The gene calls are TRBV5-4 and TRBJ2-1; TRBD2 aligns across 7 bases. This CDR3 is 16 amino acids long. CDR1 is SGHNT, CDR2 YYREEE, per germline (reference sequence). Trimming cost V 4 bases and J 7 bases; bases outside gene matches: 14. Combining the CDR3 with reference TRBV5-4 and TRBJ2-1 gives the whole variable domain ETGVTQSPTHLIKTRGQQVTLRCSSQSGHNTVSWYQQALGQGPQFIFQYYREEENGRGNFPPRFSGLQFPNYSSELNVNALELDDSALYLCASSPPSRGRENEQFFGPGTRLTVL.

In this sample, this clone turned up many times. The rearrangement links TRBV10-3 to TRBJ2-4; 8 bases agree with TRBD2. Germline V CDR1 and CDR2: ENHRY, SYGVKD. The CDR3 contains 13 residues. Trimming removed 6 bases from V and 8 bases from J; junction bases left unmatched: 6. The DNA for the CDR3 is TGTGCCATCAGGAGGGGTAGCGGGGACATTCAGTACTTC. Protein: CAIRRGSGDIQYF.

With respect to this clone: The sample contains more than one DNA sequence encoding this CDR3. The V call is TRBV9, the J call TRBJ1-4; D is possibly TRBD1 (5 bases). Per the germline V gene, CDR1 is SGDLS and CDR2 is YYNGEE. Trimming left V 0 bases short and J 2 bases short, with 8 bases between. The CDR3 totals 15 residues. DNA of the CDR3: TGTGCCAGCAGCGTAGCGGGGGACACTAATGAAAAACTGTTTTTT. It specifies CASSVAGDTNEKLFF.